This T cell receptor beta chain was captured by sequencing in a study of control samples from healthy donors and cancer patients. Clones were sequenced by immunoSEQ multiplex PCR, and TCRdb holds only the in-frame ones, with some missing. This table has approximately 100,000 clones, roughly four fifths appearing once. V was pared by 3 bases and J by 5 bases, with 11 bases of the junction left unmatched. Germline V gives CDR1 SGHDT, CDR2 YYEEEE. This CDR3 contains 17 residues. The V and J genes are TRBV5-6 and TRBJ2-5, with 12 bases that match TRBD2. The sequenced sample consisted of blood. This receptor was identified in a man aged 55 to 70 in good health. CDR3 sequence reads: CASSSPRTSGVIETQYF. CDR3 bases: TGTGCCAGCAGCTCCCCCAGGACTAGCGGGGTTATCGAGACCCAGTACTTC.